The 18 T cell receptor beta chains below all came from one sample that was sequenced in a study of T cells in localized non-small cell lung cancer. Some clones are missing from TCRdb's copy, which holds only in-frame ones; the method was immunoSEQ multiplex PCR. The sample consists of about 1,800 clones, 37% of them appearing once. Sample: lung tumor tissue, taken before any cancer treatment. The receptors were gathered from a female donor older than 55 with stage I lung adenocarcinoma.

This clone was picked up a small number of times. This chain links TRBV6-7 with TRBJ2-7; D ambiguous. TRBV6-7 is an ORF for which the function is uncertain. The CDR3 is 11 residues long. The V and J ends lost 6 bases and 3 bases respectively, with 6 bases between them. The chain's CDR3 is CASSSHYEQYF. CDR3 nucleotide sequence: TGTGCCAGCAGCTCCCACTACGAGCAGTACTTC.

Only a few counts were recorded for this clone. The rearrangement joins TRBV28 to TRBJ1-2; TRBD1 might be the D (6 bases). Per germline, CDR1 MDHEN and CDR2 SYDVKM. With 4 bases removed from V and 4 bases from J, the gap between germline ends came to 13 bases. The CDR3 runs to 14 residues. CDR3 in amino acids: CASSSNQGTYGYTF. The DNA of the CDR3 is TGTGCCAGCAGTTCAAATCAGGGGACCTATGGCTACACCTTC.

The sample holds a few counts of this clone. The chain joins TRBV6-8 to TRBJ1-1, with D possibly TRBD1 on 6 matching bases. The germline V and J ends were trimmed by 10 bases and 4 bases, with 22 bases remaining between them. Germline V gene sequence: CDR1 MNHGY, CDR2 SAAAGT. The CDR3 length is 15 residues. CDR3 DNA sequence: TGTGCCACCAAAACCCCCGGAGCCAGGGGCACTGAAGCTTTCTTT. Encoded protein: CATKTPGARGTEAFF.

By sample fraction, this clone is medium-sized (0.01 to 0.1%). The rearrangement uses TRBV11-3 and TRBJ2-5; TRBD2 matches at 11 bases. CDR1 is SGHNT and CDR2 is YENEEA in the germline V gene. The CDR3 spans 17 residues. V shed 5 bases and J 3 bases; nucleotides not matched to a gene: 11. In DNA, the CDR3 is TGTGCCAGCAGCCAAACTATAGCGGGGGGGATAAAAGAGACCCAGTACTTC. It is translated as CASSQTIAGGIKETQYF. The whole variable domain, filled in from reference TRBV11-3 and TRBJ2-5, reads EAGVVQSPRYKIIEKKQPVAFWCNPISGHNTLYWYLQNLGQGPELLIRYENEEAVDDSQLPKDRFSAERLKGVDSTLKIQPAELGDSAVYLCASSQTIAGGIKETQYFGPGTRLLVL.

The CDR3: CASSTGTGGYEQYF. The CDR3 bases are TGTGCCAGCAGCACCGGGACAGGGGGCTACGAGCAGTACTTC. The chain links TRBV2 to TRBJ2-7; 11 bases are shared with TRBD1. This CDR3 contains 14 residues. CDR1 SNHLY and CDR2 FYNNEI come from the germline V gene. Trimming at V came to 6 bases and at J to 3 bases, leaving 4 bases not matched to a gene.

The rearrangement joins TRBV5-1 to TRBJ1-6, with D possibly matching TRBD1 (5 bases). Looked up from germline, CDR1 is SGHRS and CDR2 is YFSETQ. This CDR3 spans 17 amino acids. Trimming took 0 bases from V and 0 from J, leaving 10 bases between them. The CDR3 sequence is CASSLDEGYSYNSPLHF. CDR3 nucleotide sequence: TGCGCCAGCAGCTTGGATGAGGGGTACTCCTATAATTCACCCCTCCACTTT.

This clone was detected only a few times. An end of the junction does not agree with germline; a read error may underlie this. This sequence joins TRBV15 and TRBJ2-4, with TRBD1 matching over 7 bases. Per germline, CDR1 LNHNV and CDR2 YYDKDF (reference sequence). This CDR3 is built from 18 residues. DNA for the CDR3: TGTGCCACCAGCGACGAGGGACAGTCAATCCTAGCCAAAAACATTCAATACTTC. It is translated as CATSDEGQSILAKNIQYF.

V and J are TRBV29-1 and TRBJ1-2, with D possibly being TRBD1 (6 bases). The CDR3 totals 12 residues. Germline lookup yields CDR1 SQVTM and CDR2 ANQGSEA. The germline V and J ends were trimmed by 3 bases and 7 bases, with 12 bases remaining between them. CDR3 DNA sequence: TGCAGCGTTGAGGGGGCAGGTGGTGGCTACACCTTC. It codes for CSVEGAGGGYTF.

With respect to this clone: A read error may account for a junction end that differs from germline. The CDR3 reads CASSPIPGRRNTGELFF. The CDR3 nucleotides read TGTGCCAGCTCACCTATACCAGGGAGACGAAACACCGGGGAGCTATTTTTT. The chain couples TRBV18 to TRBJ2-2; D possibly uses TRBD1 or TRBD2 (5 bases each). This CDR3 is 17 amino acids long. The germline V gene has CDR1 KGHSH and CDR2 LQKENI.

Here the CDR3 DNA reads TGTGCCAGTAGTATAGGTAATTTGAACACTGAAGCTTTCTTT. Protein sequence: CASSIGNLNTEAFF. The rearrangement uses TRBV19 and TRBJ1-1; no definite D call. Germline V lookup: CDR1 LNHDA, CDR2 SQIVND (reference sequence). There are 14 residues in the CDR3. The germline V and J ends were trimmed by 1 base and 0 bases, with 6 bases remaining between them.

V gene TRBV9 combines with J gene TRBJ1-1, with D possibly being TRBD1 (5 bases). In germline, CDR1 is SGDLS, CDR2 YYNGEE. V was shortened by 7 bases and J by 11 bases, with 18 bases between the two germline ends. This CDR3 is 12 amino acids long. CDR3 region: CASAGEGRRAFF. The CDR3 DNA reads TGTGCCAGCGCGGGGGAGGGGCGACGTGCTTTCTTT.

This clone was detected only a few times. The rearrangement joins TRBV9 to TRBJ2-2, with D unclear. The CDR3 has 14 residues. V was shortened by 0 bases and J by 0 bases, with 3 bases between the two germline ends. CDR1 is SGDLS and CDR2 is YYNGEE in the germline V gene. The CDR3 DNA reads TGTGCCAGCAGCGTAGGGGCGAACACCGGGGAGCTGTTTTTT. It translates to CASSVGANTGELFF.

The chain links TRBV5-1 to TRBJ2-3; D unclear. The V and J ends lost 7 bases and 6 bases respectively, with 21 bases between them. Looked up from germline, CDR1 is SGHRS and CDR2 is YFSETQ. This CDR3 contains 15 residues. Written as DNA, the CDR3 is TGCGCCAGCTCATCCTACGGCACGCGCGTGGATACGCAGTATTTT. Translation gives CASSSYGTRVDTQYF.

The V gene is TRBV30, the J gene TRBJ2-3; D may be TRBD2 (5 bases). Germline V gene data show CDR1 as GTSNPN and CDR2 as SVGIG (reference sequence). CDR3 size: 11 residues. V was cut by 2 bases and J by 7 bases, with 7 bases left in between. The CDR3 is CAWSTRNTQYF. CDR3 bases: TGTGCCTGGAGTACTAGAAATACGCAGTATTTT.

This clone was picked up a small number of times. Here the CDR3 DNA reads TGCGCCAGCAGTCCTAAACCGGGACTAGTACCCTATGAGCAGTACTTC. Translated: CASSPKPGLVPYEQYF. The J gene is TRBJ2-7, the V gene TRBV1; TRBD2, the D gene given by the table, was not confirmed from the DNA. TRBV1 is a known pseudogene. CDR3 length equals 16 residues.

J is TRBJ2-3 and V is TRBV18, with 8 positions matching TRBD1. Germline CDR1 reads KGHSH; CDR2 reads LQKENI. The CDR3 totals 14 residues. V shed 5 bases and J 9 bases; nucleotides not matched to a gene: 10. Here the CDR3 DNA reads TGTGCCAGCTCAGGACAGGGCGGCGCAGCCACGCAGTATTTT. Protein sequence: CASSGQGGAATQYF.

This clone was observed a few times. V usage is TRBV9 and J usage is TRBJ1-4; D unresolved. Germline V CDR1 and CDR2: SGDLS, YYNGEE. The CDR3 is made up of 14 amino acids. The ends were cut back, 0 bases at V and 11 bases at J, with 14 bases in the middle. DNA of the CDR3: TGTGCCAGCAGCGTAGGGGTAGGGCCCGACAAACTGTTTTTT. It encodes CASSVGVGPDKLFF.

The chain is built from TRBV30 and TRBJ2-1; 7 bases agree with TRBD2. Germline loops: CDR1 GTSNPN, CDR2 SVGIG (reference sequence). V was pared by 7 bases and J by 4 bases, with 10 bases of the junction left unmatched. This CDR3 spans 14 amino acids. The CDR3 protein is CASLQGAGYNEQFF. For the CDR3, the DNA is TGTGCCTCTCTCCAAGGAGCGGGGTACAATGAGCAGTTCTTC.